The TCR beta chain described here comes from a study of identical twins (dated by TCRdb to the mid-2010s). Study-level background: To test whether fetal clonotypes persist, the study used deep sequencing on TCR alpha and beta repertoires from monozygotic twins, unrelated adults of various ages, and cord blood. To rule out contamination, the twin experiments were replicated at different times with different library preparation protocols. Beyond this particular receptor, the publication reports: Invariant T cells such as MAIT and iNKT could partly confound zero-insertion analyses, although diverse VJ usage argued against such confounding for most clonotypes. Fewer insertions were carried by abundant cord blood beta clonotypes, a similar but weaker trend appeared in young adult naive repertoires, and no such trend appeared in memory repertoires. In monozygotic twins, recombination models systematically underestimated out-of-frame TCR alpha sharing, but the models matched the sharing seen between unrelated individuals. Compared with coincidental sharing between unrelated individuals, out-of-frame TCR alpha sequences shared between twins had an excess of sequences with low generation probability. A weaker excess of twin sharing was found in beta out-of-frame sequences because the signal-to-noise ratio was lowered by fewer shared sequences. Conclusions relied on cross-sectional statistical analysis, since the same donors could not be followed over many years.

The CDR3 holds 16 amino acids from the cysteine to the phenylalanine. The retained sequence is limited to the CDR3, 48 bases, with the frame set at the first base. The junction shows trimming of 3 bases on V and 2 bases on J, and the gene matches do not reach 5 bases of it. CDR1 and CDR2 are read off the germline V gene (reference sequence) as SEHNR and FQNEAQ. Every donor was a healthy Caucasian. Three pairs of female monozygotic twins, all aged about 18 to 30 years, made up the twin cohort. Peripheral blood mononuclear cells were the source from which RNA for the TCR libraries was isolated. Comment on this clonotype: Its cognate antigen has yet to be identified. Per-base qualities were not stored, and no clone one base away is much larger.

Receptors were amplified or captured by 5' RACE. The sample was run on an Illumina HiSeq 2000. Template switching added a universal primer binding site, and the final cDNA carried a unique molecular identifier that allowed TCR cDNA molecules to be counted accurately. First-strand cDNA for TCR alpha and beta chains was synthesized from specific primers in the conserved constant-segment region. To control for contamination, every cDNA library carried two barcodes: a SMART-Mk sample barcode plus Illumina barcodes. TruSeq adapter sequences along with Illumina sample barcodes were introduced in two successive PCR steps. The TCR alpha and beta cDNA libraries were sequenced on the Illumina HiSeq platform using custom primers. Regarding the original processing steps: MiGEC was used to process raw reads and extract unique molecular identifiers, and MiXCR was used to find CDR3 positions. Recombination models were inferred per individual with the repgenHMM and IGoR tools using an EM algorithm. Shared clonotype analysis was performed with the tcR package in R, normalizing sharing by the product of cloneset sizes. To study raw recombination without the effects of thymic and clonal selection, out-of-frame nonproductive sequences were analyzed. TCRdb reanalyzed the raw reads on its own, using fastp at Q25 for trimming and MiXCR for clone calling, and kept in-frame beta chains. All rows with the same CDR3 protein become a single entry with the most common DNA and genes. The V and J calls here are based on TCRdb, not the publication. The sample includes approximately 620,000 distinct CDR3 sequences, with 8% to 9% observed a single time. The ten largest clones add up to around 0.95% of the sample.

These data were also reused for a study on yellow fever vaccine responses in identical twins. From the second report: The T cell response to vaccination in identical twins was reported by the authors to appear partly convergent and partly personalized. Focusing on identical twins, the study followed the T cell clones that responded to the vaccine, and did so with precision.

Input material: PBMCs. The receptor was isolated from a woman aged 18-29 years in good health. The chain is made from TRBV7-9 and TRBJ2-3; 10 central bases correspond to TRBD2. The CDR3 reads as follows: CASSFASGGLTDTQYF. The bases read TGTGCCAGCAGCTTTGCTAGCGGGGGACTCACAGATACGCAGTATTTT.